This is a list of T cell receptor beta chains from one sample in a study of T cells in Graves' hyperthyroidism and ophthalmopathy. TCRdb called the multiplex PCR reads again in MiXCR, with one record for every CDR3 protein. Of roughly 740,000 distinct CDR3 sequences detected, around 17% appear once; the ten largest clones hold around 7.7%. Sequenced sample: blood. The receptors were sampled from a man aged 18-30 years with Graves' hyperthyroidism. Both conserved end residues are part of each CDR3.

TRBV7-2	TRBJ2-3	CASSFPQIDTQYF
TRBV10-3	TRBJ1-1	CAGSAGYIENTEAFF
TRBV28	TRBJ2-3	CASSFTGTSTDTQYF
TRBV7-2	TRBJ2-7	CASSPRSSRFYEQYF
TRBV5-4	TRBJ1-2	CASSGTGDWAYGYTF
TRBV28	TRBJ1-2	CASSFWTANYGYTF
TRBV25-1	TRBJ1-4	CASSAQHGTYNEKLFF
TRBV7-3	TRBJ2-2	CASSFFGGDTGELFF
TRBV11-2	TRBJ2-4	CASTTGDIQYF
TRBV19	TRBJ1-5	CASTAGSSGNQPQHF
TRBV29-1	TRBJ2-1	CSVVGPPEITEQFF
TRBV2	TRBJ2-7	CASRWGAPPYEQYF
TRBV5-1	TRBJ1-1	CASGPGANTEAFF
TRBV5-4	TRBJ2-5	CASTQDRGALGTQYF
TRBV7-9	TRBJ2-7	CASSYLGHEQYF
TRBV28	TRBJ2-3	CASSLGGRVDTQYF
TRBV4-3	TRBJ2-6	CASSHDREGANVLTF
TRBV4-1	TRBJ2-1	CASSQDFGFYNEQFF
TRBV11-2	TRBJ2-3	CASSFDGTSGNTDTQYF
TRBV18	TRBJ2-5	CASSRASGFQETQYF
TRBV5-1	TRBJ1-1	CASSPEGGGTEAFF
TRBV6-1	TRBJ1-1	CVSTSPGTGYTEAFF
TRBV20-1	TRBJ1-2	CSARGGSGYTF
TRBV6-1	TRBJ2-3	CASSYTAGHTDTQYF
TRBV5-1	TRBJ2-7	CASMVGTATYEQYF
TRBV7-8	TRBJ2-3	CASSLVGRGQPSPDTQYF
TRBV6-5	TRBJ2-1	CASSSATGGEQFF
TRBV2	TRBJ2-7	CASSVLPREQYF
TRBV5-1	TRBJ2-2	CASSWGLPAPGELFF
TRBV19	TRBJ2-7	CASSIRGQPYEQYF
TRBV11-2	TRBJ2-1	CASRGGQASYNEQFF
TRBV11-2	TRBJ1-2	CASSLGPFGGYTF
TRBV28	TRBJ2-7	CASRLQGYEQYF
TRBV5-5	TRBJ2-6	CASSPHPGRAGRGANVLTF
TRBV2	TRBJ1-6	CASSDDSGAYSPLHF
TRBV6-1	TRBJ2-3	CASSPYGTSGSTDTQYF
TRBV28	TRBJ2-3	CASPPPQDAPRNTQYF
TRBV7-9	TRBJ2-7	CASSLVGATYEQYF
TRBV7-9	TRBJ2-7	CASSSRLPNSYEQYF
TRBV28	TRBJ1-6	CASSSALDRGYNSPLHF
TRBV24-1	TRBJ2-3	CATSDRLAGFSDTQYF
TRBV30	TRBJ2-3	CACGGTDTQYF
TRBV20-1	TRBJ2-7	CSARDPAGGSSYEQYF
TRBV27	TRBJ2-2	CASSLFQGNTGELFF
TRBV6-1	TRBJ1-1	CASSPYRTEAFF
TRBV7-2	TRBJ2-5	CASSASGWGETQYF
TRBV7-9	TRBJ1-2	CASSLEDRLYGYTF
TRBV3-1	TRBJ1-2	CASSLKQGADGYTF
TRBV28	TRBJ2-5	CASRDGTPAVETQYF
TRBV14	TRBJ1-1	CASSQDRIGNTEAFF
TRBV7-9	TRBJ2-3	CASSLGPTGDTQYF
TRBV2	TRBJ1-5	CASSDFGNQPQHF
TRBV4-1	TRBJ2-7	CASSQVKEGAYEQYF
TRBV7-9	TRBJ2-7	CASRNTSGRGYEQYF
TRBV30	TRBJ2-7	CAWGLGYWGEQYF
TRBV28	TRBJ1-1	CASSLSDPNAEAFF
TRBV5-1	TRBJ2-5	CASSPGVTGHLQETQYF